One and the same sample provided the 21 T cell receptor beta chains below, sequenced in a study of T cell repertoires in cytomegalovirus infection. TCRdb re-derived calls from the reads in MiXCR, one entry per CDR3 protein. The sample has a few hundred thousand distinct CDR3 sequences, around a sixth seen once; the top ten hold roughly 8.7%. Sequenced input: PBMCs. The receptors here all came from a human donor in good health (CMV status not recorded). Some clones in this sample may be carry-over from other donors' samples.

This rearrangement joins TRBV4-1 to TRBJ1-2; 7 nucleotides match TRBD1. Germline V CDR1 and CDR2: MGHRA, YSYEKL. Trimming took 1 base from V and 4 from J; bases not matched to a gene: 6. The length of the CDR3 is 15 residues. The CDR3 nucleotides are TGCGCCAGCAGCCAAGCCCCCGGGGACAGCTATGGCTACACCTTC. This gives the protein CASSQAPGDSYGYTF.

This clonotype turned up a few times. The chain couples TRBV4-3 to TRBJ2-7, with TRBD2 matching 11 bases. This CDR3 has 15 amino acids. V was pared by 2 bases and J by 4 bases, with 4 bases of the junction left unmatched. Looked up from germline, CDR1 is LGHNA and CDR2 is YSLEER. The CDR3 loop reads CASSQLLAGEYEQYF. The CDR3 nucleotides read TGCGCCAGCAGCCAATTACTAGCGGGAGAATACGAGCAGTACTTC.

This clonotype was counted only a few times. The chain is built from TRBV2 and TRBJ1-1; TRBD1 matches 9 bases. Unmatched junction bases numbered 1, after V lost 1 base and J lost 1 base. The germline V gene has CDR1 SNHLY and CDR2 FYNNEI. This CDR3 region has 15 residues. The CDR3 nucleotides are TGTGCCAGCAGTGAAGAGGGACAGGGGAACACTGAAGCTTTCTTT. It translates to CASSEEGQGNTEAFF.

This clonotype occurred a few times. The chain recombines TRBV20-1 with TRBJ2-1; TRBD2 matches 8 bases. V shed 8 bases, J shed 6 bases, and the junction held 9 bases outside the gene matches. The length of the CDR3 is 13 residues. CDR1 and CDR2 from the germline V gene are DFQATT and SNEGSKA (reference sequence). CDR3 amino acids: CSWTGLGFNEQFF. CDR3 in DNA: TGCAGTTGGACGGGACTAGGCTTCAATGAGCAGTTCTTC.

There are a few counts of this clonotype. The chain joins TRBV7-2 to TRBJ1-3; D is unresolved. Germline V gene sequence: CDR1 SGHTA, CDR2 FQGNSA. V lost 6 bases to trimming and J lost 1 base, with 10 bases between them. The CDR3 spans 14 residues. CDR3 protein: CASRSSWSGNTIYF. The DNA of the CDR3 is TGTGCCAGCAGGTCTTCGTGGTCTGGAAACACCATATATTTT.

The chain uses TRBV12-3 or TRBV12-4 and TRBJ1-1; D is unclear. Trimming left V 3 bases short and J 8 bases short, with 10 bases between. The CDR3 has 12 residues. CDR3 loop: CASSFPRGEAFF. The CDR3 DNA sequence: TGTGCCAGCAGTTTCCCCCGGGGAGAAGCTTTCTTT.

The chain carries TRBV4-1 and TRBJ1-1; D possibly corresponds to TRBD1 (6 bases). The CDR3 is 14 residues long. Trimming removed 5 bases from V and 1 base from J, with 11 bases in between. Per germline, CDR1 MGHRA and CDR2 YSYEKL. The CDR3 loop reads CASSNRVGNTEAFF. In DNA, the CDR3 is TGCGCCAGCAGCAACAGGGTGGGGAACACTGAAGCTTTCTTT.

This clonotype occurred many times. This chain links TRBV20-1 with TRBJ2-7; 7 nucleotides align to TRBD1. This CDR3 comprises 12 residues. Germline CDR1 is DFQATT and CDR2 is SNEGSKA (reference sequence). Trimming cost V 4 bases and J 4 bases; bases outside gene matches: 4. The CDR3: CSATDRTYEQYF. DNA for the CDR3: TGCAGTGCTACGGACAGGACATACGAGCAGTACTTC.

At least ten counts were recorded for this clonotype. This chain uses TRBV10-3 with TRBJ1-4; tentatively, D is TRBD1 (5 bases). The germline V gene encodes CDR1 ENHRY and CDR2 SYGVKD. This CDR3 region has 12 residues. V lost 10 bases to trimming and J lost 5 bases, with 11 bases between them. In nucleotides, the CDR3 is TGTGCCACTGGGGCGGCAAATGAAAAACTGTTTTTT. Translation gives CATGAANEKLFF.

This clonotype was seen repeatedly, ten times or more. V usage is TRBV6-6 and J usage is TRBJ2-1; possible D gene TRBD2, 5 bases. From germline, CDR1 is MNHNY and CDR2 SVGAGI (reference sequence). V lost 0 bases and J 2 bases, leaving 17 bases between the germline ends. This CDR3 is 18 amino acids long. CDR3 bases: TGTGCCAGCAGTTACTCGAATCCCAGCGGACCAACCTACAATGAGCAGTTCTTC. This codes for CASSYSNPSGPTYNEQFF.

The chain uses TRBV12-3 or TRBV12-4 and TRBJ1-1; 8 nucleotides agree with TRBD1. V was pared by 7 bases and J by 5 bases, with 6 bases of the junction left unmatched. The CDR3 length is 13 residues. CDR3 residues: CASTPDRGTEAFF. CDR3 nucleotide sequence: TGTGCCAGCACCCCCGACAGGGGTACTGAAGCTTTCTTT.

The rearrangement uses TRBV19 and TRBJ1-5, with D possibly being TRBD1 (5 bases). Looked up from germline, CDR1 is LNHDA and CDR2 is SQIVND (reference sequence). V shed 6 bases and J shed 10 bases, with 16 bases lying between them. CDR3 length: 13 residues. CDR3 sequence reads: CASRGPAVEPQHF. The DNA of the CDR3 is TGTGCCAGTAGGGGACCCGCCGTAGAACCCCAGCATTTT.

The rearrangement joins TRBV11-2 to TRBJ1-1; 9 bases fit TRBD1. The CDR3 is 16 amino acids. Trimming cost V 2 bases and J 1 base; bases outside gene matches: 5. Germline CDR1 reads SGHAT; CDR2 reads FQNNGV. For the CDR3, the DNA is TGTGCCAGCAGCTTACCCTTGGGACAGGGGAACACTGAAGCTTTCTTT. Protein: CASSLPLGQGNTEAFF. The full variable domain, its missing parts supplied by reference TRBV11-2 and TRBJ1-1, is EAGVAQSPRYKIIEKRQSVAFWCNPISGHATLYWYQQILGQGPKLLIQFQNNGVVDDSQLPKDRFSAERLKGVDSTLKIQPAKLEDSAVYLCASSLPLGQGNTEAFFGQGTRLTVV.

The chain employs TRBV4-3 and TRBJ1-5; D possibly corresponds to TRBD1 (6 bases). V was pared by 0 bases and J by 3 bases, with 15 bases between. In germline, CDR1 is LGHNA, CDR2 YSLEER. This CDR3 contains 17 residues. CDR3 in DNA: TGCGCCAGCAGCCAAGATTTGGGGGGGGACATCAATCAGCCCCAGCATTTT. As protein: CASSQDLGGDINQPQHF.

Points on this clonotype: The CDR3 end shows no conserved phenylalanine or tryptophan, and so a read error is likely. The chain uses TRBV4-3 and TRBJ1-5, with 8 bases aligning to TRBD1. After removal of 2 bases from V and 7 bases from J, the junction contained 4 bases not matched to a gene. The germline V gene has CDR1 LGHNA and CDR2 YSLEER. This CDR3 has 14 amino acids. CDR3 coding DNA: TGCGCCAGCAGCCAAATACAGGGGGAACAGCCCCAGCATTCT. It codes for CASSQIQGEQPQHS.

The genes are TRBV4-2 and TRBJ1-5; D unclear. The V gene's germline CDR1 is LGHNA and CDR2 YNFKEQ. The CDR3 totals 15 residues. Trimming stripped 0 bases from V and 5 bases from J, with 11 bases between. CDR3 nucleotide sequence: TGTGCCAGCAGCCAAGATACAGCCAACTATCAGCCCCAGCATTTT. Its translation is CASSQDTANYQPQHF.

There are many counts of this clonotype. The chain combines TRBV7-2 with TRBJ1-2; the D gene is possibly TRBD1 (5 bases). With 3 bases removed from V and 6 bases from J, the gap between germline ends came to 17 bases. The CDR3 is made up of 15 amino acids. Germline V gene lookup returns CDR1 SGHTA and CDR2 FQGNSA. The CDR3 loop reads CASSFSLPTVDGYTF. DNA for the CDR3: TGTGCCAGCAGCTTTTCTTTACCGACAGTAGATGGCTACACCTTC.

As concerns this clonotype: Just one base apart from a much larger clone, this may be a read error. The chain uses TRBV7-2 and TRBJ2-3; no firm D call. This CDR3 comprises 13 residues. Per the germline V gene, CDR1 is SGHTA and CDR2 is FQGNSA. The CDR3 spells CASSPNSLNTRYF. The CDR3 coding sequence is TGTGCCAGCAGCCCAAACAGCCTTAATACGCGGTATTTT.

In this sample, this clonotype turned up many times. The V call is TRBV7-9, the J call TRBJ2-7; maybe TRBD2 (6 bases). V was shortened by 1 base and J by 3 bases, with 13 bases between the two germline ends. The CDR3 loop spans 15 amino acids. Germline V CDR1 and CDR2: SEHNR, FQNEAQ (reference sequence). CDR3 coding DNA: TGTGCCAGCAGCTTAGGGCCTAGCGAGTACTACGAGCAGTACTTC. It encodes CASSLGPSEYYEQYF. The entire variable domain, with the rest obtained from reference TRBV7-9 and TRBJ2-7, is as follows: DTGVSQNPRHKITKRGQNVTFRCDPISEHNRLYWYRQTLGQGPEFLTYFQNEAQLEKSRLLSDRFSAERPKGSFSTLEIQRTEQGDSAMYLCASSLGPSEYYEQYFGPGTRLTVT.

In this sample, this clonotype turned up many times. The chain recombines TRBV7-8 with TRBJ2-7; D is tentatively TRBD1 or TRBD2 (5 bases each). Germline V gives CDR1 SGHVS, CDR2 FQNEAQ. The CDR3 extends over 14 amino acids. The V end was cut by 4 bases, the J end by 3 bases, with 13 bases between. CDR3 sequence: CASSSSWGIYEQYF. In nucleotides, the CDR3 is TGTGCCAGCAGCTCTAGCTGGGGGATCTACGAGCAGTACTTC.

This rearrangement joins TRBV20-1 to TRBJ2-3, with 9 bases lining up with TRBD2. J was trimmed by 2 bases and V by 5 bases; bases with no gene match: 8. Per the germline V gene, CDR1 is DFQATT and CDR2 is SNEGSKA (reference sequence). This CDR3 has 15 amino acids. The DNA for the CDR3 is TGCAGTGCTCCAATAGCGGGGGCCATCACAGATACGCAGTATTTT. As protein: CSAPIAGAITDTQYF.